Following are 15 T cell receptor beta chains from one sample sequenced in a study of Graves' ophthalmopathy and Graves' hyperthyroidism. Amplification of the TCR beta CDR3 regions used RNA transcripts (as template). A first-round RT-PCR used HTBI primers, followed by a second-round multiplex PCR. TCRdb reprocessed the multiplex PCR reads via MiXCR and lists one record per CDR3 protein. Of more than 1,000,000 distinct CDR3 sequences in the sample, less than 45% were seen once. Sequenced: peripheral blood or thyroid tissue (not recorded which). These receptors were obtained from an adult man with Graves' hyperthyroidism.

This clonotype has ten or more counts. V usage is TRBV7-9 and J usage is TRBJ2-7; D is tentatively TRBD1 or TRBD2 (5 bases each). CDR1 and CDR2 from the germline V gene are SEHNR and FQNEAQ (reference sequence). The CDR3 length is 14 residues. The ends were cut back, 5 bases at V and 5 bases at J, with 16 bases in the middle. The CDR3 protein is CASSPRVGGDEQYF. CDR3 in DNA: TGTGCCAGCAGCCCCAGGGTTGGGGGAGACGAGCAGTACTTC.

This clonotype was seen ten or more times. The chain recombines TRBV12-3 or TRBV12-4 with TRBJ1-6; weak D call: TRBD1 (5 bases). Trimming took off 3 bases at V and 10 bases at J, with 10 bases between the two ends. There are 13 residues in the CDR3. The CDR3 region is CASSFRESSPLHF. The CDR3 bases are TGTGCCAGCAGTTTCAGGGAATCATCACCCCTCCACTTT.

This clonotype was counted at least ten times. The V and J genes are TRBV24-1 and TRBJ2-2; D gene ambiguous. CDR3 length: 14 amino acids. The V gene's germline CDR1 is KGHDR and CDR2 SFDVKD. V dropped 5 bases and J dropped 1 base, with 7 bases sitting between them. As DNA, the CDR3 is TGTGCCACCAGTGCCAGGTTGAACACCGGGGAGCTGTTTTTT. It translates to CATSARLNTGELFF.

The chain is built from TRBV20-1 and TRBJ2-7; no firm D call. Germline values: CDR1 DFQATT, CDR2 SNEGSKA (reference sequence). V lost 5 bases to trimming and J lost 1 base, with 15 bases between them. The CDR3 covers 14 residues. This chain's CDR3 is CSALGFRDSYEQYF. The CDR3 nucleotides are TGCAGTGCTCTCGGGTTTAGGGATTCCTACGAGCAGTACTTC.

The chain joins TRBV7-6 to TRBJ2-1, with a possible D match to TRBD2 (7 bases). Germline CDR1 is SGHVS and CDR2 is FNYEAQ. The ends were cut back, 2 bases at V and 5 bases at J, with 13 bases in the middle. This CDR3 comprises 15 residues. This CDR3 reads CASSLLAGANNEQFF. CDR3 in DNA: TGTGCCAGCAGCTTACTCGCGGGGGCTAACAATGAGCAGTTCTTC.

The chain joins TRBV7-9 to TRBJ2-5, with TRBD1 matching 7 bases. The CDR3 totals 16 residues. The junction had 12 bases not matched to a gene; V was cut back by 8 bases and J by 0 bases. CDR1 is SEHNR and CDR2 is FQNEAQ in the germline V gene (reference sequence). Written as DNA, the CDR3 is TGTGCCAGCGGGGACAGTTTAGGGGAGTACCAAGAGACCCAGTACTTC. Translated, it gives CASGDSLGEYQETQYF.

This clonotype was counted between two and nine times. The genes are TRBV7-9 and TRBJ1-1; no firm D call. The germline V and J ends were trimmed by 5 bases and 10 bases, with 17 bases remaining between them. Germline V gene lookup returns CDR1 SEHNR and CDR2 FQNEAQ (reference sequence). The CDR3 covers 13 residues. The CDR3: CASSLGPGRGAFF. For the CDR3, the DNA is TGTGCCAGCAGCCTCGGACCTGGCCGAGGAGCTTTCTTT.

The CDR3 nucleotides are TGTGCCAGCAACAGGGTCCCTTCACCCCTCCACTTT. Translation gives CASNRVPSPLHF. This chain links TRBV2 with TRBJ1-6; tentatively, D is TRBD1 (6 bases). Germline CDR1 SNHLY, CDR2 FYNNEI. The CDR3 has 12 amino acids. The V and J ends lost 7 bases and 9 bases respectively, with 10 bases between them. Looking up the rest from reference TRBV2 and TRBJ1-6 gives the full variable domain: EPEVTQTPSHQVTQMGQEVILRCVPISNHLYFYWYRQILGQKVEFLVSFYNNEISEKSEIFDDQFSVERPDGSNFTLKIRSTKLEDSAMYFCASNRVPSPLHFGNGTRLTVT.

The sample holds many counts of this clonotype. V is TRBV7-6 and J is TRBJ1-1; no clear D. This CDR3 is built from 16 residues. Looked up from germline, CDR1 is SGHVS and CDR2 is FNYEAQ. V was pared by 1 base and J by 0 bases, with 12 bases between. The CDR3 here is CASSLGEITMNTEAFF. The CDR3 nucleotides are TGTGCCAGCAGCTTAGGGGAGATAACGATGAACACTGAAGCTTTCTTT.

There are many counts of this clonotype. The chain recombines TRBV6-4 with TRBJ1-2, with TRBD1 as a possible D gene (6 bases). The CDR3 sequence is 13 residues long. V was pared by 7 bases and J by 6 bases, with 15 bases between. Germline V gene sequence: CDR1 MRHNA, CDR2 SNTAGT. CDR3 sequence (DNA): TGTGCCAGCAAGGGGGACGGAATGCATGGCTACACCTTC. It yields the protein CASKGDGMHGYTF.

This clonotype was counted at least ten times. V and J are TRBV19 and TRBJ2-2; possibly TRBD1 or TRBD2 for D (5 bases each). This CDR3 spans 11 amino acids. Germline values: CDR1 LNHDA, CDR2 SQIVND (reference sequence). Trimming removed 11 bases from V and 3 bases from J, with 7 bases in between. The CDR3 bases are TGTGCCTTGGGGGACACCGGGGAGCTGTTTTTT. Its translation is CALGDTGELFF.

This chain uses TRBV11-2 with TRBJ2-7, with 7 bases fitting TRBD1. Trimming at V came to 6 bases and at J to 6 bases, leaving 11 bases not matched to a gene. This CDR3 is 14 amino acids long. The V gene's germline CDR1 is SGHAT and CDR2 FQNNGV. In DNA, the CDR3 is TGTGCCAGCAGATCGATGACAGGGTGGAGCGAGCAGTACTTC. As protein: CASRSMTGWSEQYF.

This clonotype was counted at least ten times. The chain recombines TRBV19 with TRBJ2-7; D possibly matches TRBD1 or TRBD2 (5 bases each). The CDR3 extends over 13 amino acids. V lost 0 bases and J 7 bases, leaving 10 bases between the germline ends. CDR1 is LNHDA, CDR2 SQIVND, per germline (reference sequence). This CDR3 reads CASSIDPGREQYF. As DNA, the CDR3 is TGTGCCAGTAGTATAGATCCGGGGCGAGAGCAGTACTTC.

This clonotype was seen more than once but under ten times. CDR3: CASSSGPPRRTSQETQYF. The DNA of the CDR3 is TGTGCCAGCAGTTCCGGTCCGCCGAGGCGAACTTCACAAGAGACCCAGTACTTC. This chain links TRBV6-5 with TRBJ2-5; D is unresolved. CDR1 and CDR2 from the germline V gene are MNHEY and SVGAGI. V lost 4 bases and J 2 bases, leaving 23 bases between the germline ends. The CDR3 extends over 18 amino acids.

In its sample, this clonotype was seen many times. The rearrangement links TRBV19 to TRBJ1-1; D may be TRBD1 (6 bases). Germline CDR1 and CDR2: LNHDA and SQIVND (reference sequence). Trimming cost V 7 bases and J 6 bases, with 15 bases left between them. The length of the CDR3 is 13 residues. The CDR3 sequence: CASKGQLGAEAFF. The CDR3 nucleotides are TGTGCCAGTAAAGGACAGCTTGGGGCTGAAGCTTTCTTT.